This T cell receptor beta chain was observed in a study of PD-1 blockade in classical Hodgkin lymphoma. Brentuximab vedotin exposure varied, and every patient relapsed after autologous stem cell transplantation. There are 15 residues in the CDR3. With 0 bases clipped from V and 8 bases from J, the junction kept 4 bases outside the gene matches. Germline V gene data show CDR1 as LGHNA and CDR2 as YSLEER. Clones were sequenced by immunoSEQ multiplex PCR, and TCRdb holds only the in-frame ones, with some missing. The sample holds 21,000 or so clones; approximately 74% are singletons and the top ten take roughly a fifth.

The chain combines TRBV4-3 with TRBJ2-1; TRBD2 aligns across 10 bases. This clonotype originated in a human donor with classical Hodgkin lymphoma. The sequencing used peripheral blood mononuclear cells (PBMCs), collected at baseline. The CDR3 nucleotides read TGCGCCAGCAGCCAAGATCTAGCGGGAGAGTATGAGCAGTTCTTC. Translated: CASSQDLAGEYEQFF.